This T cell receptor (beta chain) was retrieved from a study of beta chain features in type 1 diabetes. General study points: For patients and controls alike, PCR might favor shorter templates to the same degree. Type 1 diabetes patients had VDJ junctions that carried fewer insertions and more deletions. In all four CD4+ subsets, TCRB CDR3 length was significantly, moderately reduced in type 1 diabetes. The study found that naive, central memory and Treg TCRB repertoires appeared more similar in patients than in healthy donors.

The whole isolated RNA underwent reverse transcription, so sequencing captured expressed TCRB transcripts. Data came from immunoSEQ multiplex PCR; TCRdb stores just in-frame clones and leaves some out. The sample consists of around 360,000 clones, about 12% of them appearing once. Details on this clone: Its cognate antigen is unknown.

V shed 8 bases and J 7 bases; nucleotides not matched to a gene: 5. The CDR3 length is 12 residues. Looked up from germline, CDR1 is ENHRY and CDR2 is SYGVKD. The sample taken for sequencing was naive CD4+ T cells from blood. The TCR originated in a woman aged 18-35 years with type 1 diabetes. V gene TRBV10-3 combines with J gene TRBJ2-1; 7 bases are shared with TRBD2. This CDR3 reads CAIGAGANEQFF. CDR3 DNA sequence: TGTGCCATCGGGGCGGGAGCAAATGAGCAGTTCTTC.